This entry concerns a single TCR beta chain. Assay: immunoSEQ multiplex PCR; the TCRdb copy retains only in-frame clones and omits some. This sample has approximately 390,000 clones; 80% to 90% occur once, and the top ten carry 2.3%. Germline CDR1 SGHRS, CDR2 YFSETQ. V gave up 4 bases and J gave up 2 bases, with 14 bases separating them. CDR3 length: 15 amino acids. The data stem from a study of blood T cell repertoires in COVID-19. Sequenced: peripheral blood. The sequence was obtained from a woman aged 60-75 years with COVID-19, enrolled during active disease. V usage is TRBV5-1 and J usage is TRBJ2-3; D perhaps matches TRBD2 (5 bases). The CDR3 reads CASSPEGFATDTQYF. The CDR3 DNA is TGCGCCAGCAGCCCCGAGGGTTTCGCCACAGATACGCAGTATTTT.